This T cell receptor (beta chain) was obtained from a study of shared clonotypes between healthy human individuals. For every subset, genomic DNA was evenly distributed across several immunoSEQ plates. Assay used: immunoSEQ multiplex PCR; TCRdb lists only in-frame clones, some missing. Of over 950,000 clones listed, 60% to 85% are singletons. Regarding the study as a whole: Sharing of clonotypes among donors was expected to vary with sequencing depth.

HIV-negative, healthy adults without recent acute infections or vaccinations were the donors. Into CD45RA+ naive and CD45RA-negative memory subsets, the CD4+ cells were split. Germline trimming cut 5 bases from V and 2 bases from J; bases unmatched to any gene: 10. The V gene's germline CDR1 is SGHTA and CDR2 FQGNSA. CDR3 size: 17 residues. Comment on this clone: The target antigen is unknown.

This sequence was found in a man aged 18 to 29 in good health. Some clones in this sample may be carry-over from other donors' samples. The V gene is TRBV7-2, the J gene TRBJ1-1; 11 bases align to TRBD1. The sample taken for sequencing was memory CD4+ T cells from PBMCs. The subset here: CD45RA-negative fraction. CDR3 sequence (DNA): TGTGCCAGCAGCCACAGACCGGGACAGGGGGGTAACACTGAAGCTTTCTTT. As protein: CASSHRPGQGGNTEAFF.